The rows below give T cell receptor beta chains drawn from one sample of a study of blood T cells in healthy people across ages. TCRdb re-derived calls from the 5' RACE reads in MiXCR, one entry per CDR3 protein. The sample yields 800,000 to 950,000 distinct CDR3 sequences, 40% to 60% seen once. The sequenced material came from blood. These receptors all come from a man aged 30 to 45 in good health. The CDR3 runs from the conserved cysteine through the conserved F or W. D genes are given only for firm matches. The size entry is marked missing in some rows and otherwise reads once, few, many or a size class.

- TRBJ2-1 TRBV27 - TGTGCTAGCAGTTGGGGTAGGGCTGGAACCCATGAGCAGTTCTTC CASSWGRAGTHEQFF
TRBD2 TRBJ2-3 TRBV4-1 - TGCGCCAGCAGCCAAGGGGGCGGGGGACGCACAGATACGCAGTATTTT CASSQGGGGRTDTQYF
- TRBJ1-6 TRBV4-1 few TGCGCCAGTAGCGTACGGGACGGGAATTCACCCCTCCACTTT CASSVRDGNSPLHF
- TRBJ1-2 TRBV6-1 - TGTGCCACTGAACACCGGGATTACCATGGCTACACCTTC CATEHRDYHGYTF
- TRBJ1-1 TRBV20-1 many TGCAGTGCTAAGAGGTCGGGAGGCACTGAAGCTTTCTTT CSAKRSGGTEAFF
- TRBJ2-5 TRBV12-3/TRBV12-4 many TGTGCCAGCAGTTTATCGGGGGTAGAGACCCAGTACTTC CASSLSGVETQYF
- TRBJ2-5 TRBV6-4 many TGTGCCAGCAGTGACGGAGAGCAGGGGACCCAGTACTTC CASSDGEQGTQYF
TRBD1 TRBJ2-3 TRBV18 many TGTGCCAGCTCACCCGGACAGGGTGGCGCAGATACGCAGTATTTT CASSPGQGGADTQYF
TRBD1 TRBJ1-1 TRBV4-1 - TGCGCCAGCAGCCGAGCCGGACAGGTCTTTACTGAAGCTTTCTTT CASSRAGQVFTEAFF
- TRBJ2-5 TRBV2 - TGTGCCAGCGGGGGCAGAGGTGGACAAAAGACCCAGTACTTC CASGGRGGQKTQYF
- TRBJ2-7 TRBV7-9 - TGTGCCAGCAGCTTAGCGGAGGGGCGGCACGAGCAGTACTTC CASSLAEGRHEQYF
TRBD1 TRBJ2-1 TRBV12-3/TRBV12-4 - TGTGCCAGCAGTTTCTCAGGGGGAAGGGATGAGCAGTTCTTC CASSFSGGRDEQFF
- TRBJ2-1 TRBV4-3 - TGCGCCAGCAGCCAGGGCTTTACAGGGAGCCAAGAGACCCAGTTCTTC CASSQGFTGSQETQFF
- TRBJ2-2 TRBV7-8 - TGTGCCAGCAGTTTACCAAGGAGGGCAGGGAACACCGGGGAGCTGTTTTTT CASSLPRRAGNTGELFF
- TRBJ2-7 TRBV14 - TGTGCCAGCAGCCGCCACCCCTCGGGGCTCTTTGACGAGCAGTACTTC CASSRHPSGLFDEQYF
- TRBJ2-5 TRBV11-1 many TGTGCCAGCAGCTTAAATCGTATAGGGTACGAGACCCAGTACTTC CASSLNRIGYETQYF
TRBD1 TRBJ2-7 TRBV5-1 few TGCGCCAGCAGAGGGACAGGGGATCACGAGCAGTACTTC CASRGTGDHEQYF
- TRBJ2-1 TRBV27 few TGTGCCAGCAGTTTAAGTCCGGGGGCCTTCTACAATGAGCAGTTCTTC CASSLSPGAFYNEQFF
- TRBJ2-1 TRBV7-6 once TGTGCCAGCAGCCTGGCCGGAGGGCCTCGGGGCGCGGAGCAGTTCTTC CASSLAGGPRGAEQFF
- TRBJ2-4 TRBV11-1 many TGTGCCAGCAGCTTAGGTCCGGCGGAGCAGTACTTC CASSLGPAEQYF
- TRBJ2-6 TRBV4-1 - TGCGCCAGCAGCCAAGTTAAGGAAAGCTCTGGGGCCAACGTCCTGACTTTC CASSQVKESSGANVLTF
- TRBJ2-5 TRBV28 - TGTGCCAGCAATGCTAACCAGGCTGGGGAGACCCAGTACTTC CASNANQAGETQYF
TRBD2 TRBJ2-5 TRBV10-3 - TGTGCCATCAGGAGCGGGGGGGCCCGGGAGACCCAGTACTTC CAIRSGGARETQYF
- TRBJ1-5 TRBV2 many TGTGCCAGCAGTGCGGGACCGGGCAATCAGCCCCAGCATTTT CASSAGPGNQPQHF
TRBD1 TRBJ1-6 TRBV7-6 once TGTGCCAGCAGCTTAGGCTCCGACAGGGCCTCTAGGGGACCCCTCCACTTT CASSLGSDRASRGPLHF
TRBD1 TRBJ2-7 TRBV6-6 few TGTGCCAGCAGAAGCACAGGGGCCGTATCCTACGAGCAGTACTTC CASRSTGAVSYEQYF
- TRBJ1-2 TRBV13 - TGTGCCACCGATCGGGTGGGGGACTATGGCTACACCTTC CATDRVGDYGYTF
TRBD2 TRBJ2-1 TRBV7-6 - TGTGCCAGCAGCGCCAGACTAGCGGGGGTGTTTTCGGACTACAATGAGCAGTTCTTC CASSARLAGVFSDYNEQFF
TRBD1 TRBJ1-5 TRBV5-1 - TGCGCCAGCAGCTCAAAGGCGGGGACAGGGGACCGGAATCAGCCCCAGCATTTT CASSSKAGTGDRNQPQHF
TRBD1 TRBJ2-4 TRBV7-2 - TGTGCCAGCAGCCCTAACAGGGGTTCTAACATTCAGTACTTC CASSPNRGSNIQYF
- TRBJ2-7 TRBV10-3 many TGTGCCATCAGTGAGACCCTTTACGAGCAGTACTTC CAISETLYEQYF
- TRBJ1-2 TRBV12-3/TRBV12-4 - TGTGCCAGCAGTTTAACGGAGAGTGGCTACACCTTC CASSLTESGYTF
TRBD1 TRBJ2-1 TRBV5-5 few TGTGCCAGCATTAGGGGGACAGGGGCATACAATGAGCAGTTCTTC CASIRGTGAYNEQFF
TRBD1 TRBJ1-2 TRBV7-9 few TGTGCCAGCAGCTTAACAGGGGTCGGAGCTAACTATGGCTACACCTTC CASSLTGVGANYGYTF
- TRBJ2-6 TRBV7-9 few TGTGCCAGCATCCCTGGGTCCTCTGGGGCCAACGTCCTGACTTTC CASIPGSSGANVLTF
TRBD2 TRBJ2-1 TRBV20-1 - TGCAGTGCACAACAACTAGCGAAGGGGCAGTTCTTC CSAQQLAKGQFF
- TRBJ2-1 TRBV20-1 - TGCAGTGCTAACAGTCCTTCTTTGAACAATGAGCAGTTCTTC CSANSPSLNNEQFF
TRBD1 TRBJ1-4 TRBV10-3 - TGTGCCATCAGCGGTATACAGGGGGCCGGTGAAAAACTGTTTTTT CAISGIQGAGEKLFF
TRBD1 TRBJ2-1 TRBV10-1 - TGCGCCAGCACTTATATGACAGGGGCCTTGGATGAGCAGTTCTTC CASTYMTGALDEQFF
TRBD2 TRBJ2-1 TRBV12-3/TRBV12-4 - TGTGCCAGCTTTAGCGGGGGCTACAATGAGCAGTTCTTC CASFSGGYNEQFF
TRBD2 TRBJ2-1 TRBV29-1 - TGCAGCGTTGCGTCGGGGGGGGAGAGATACAATAAGCAGTTCTTC CSVASGGERYNKQFF
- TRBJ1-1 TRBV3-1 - TGTGCCAGCAGCCAAGAATGGACCGTAAACACTGAAGCTTTCTTT CASSQEWTVNTEAFF
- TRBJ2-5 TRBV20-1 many TGCAGTGCTAGAGGGGCGGAGGCGCAAGAGACCCAGTACTTC CSARGAEAQETQYF
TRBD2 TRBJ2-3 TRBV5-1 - TGCGCCAGCAGCTTTGGAGCTAGCGGTAGCACAGATACGCAGTATTTT CASSFGASGSTDTQYF
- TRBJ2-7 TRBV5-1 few TGCGCCAGCAGCTTGGCGGCAGGATACTACGAGCAGTACTTC CASSLAAGYYEQYF